The subject of this entry is one T cell receptor beta chain. Its antigen is currently unknown. This sample was included in a study of early T cells in non-severe SARS-CoV-2 infection. Study overall: Investigators sequenced bulk RNA drawn from unsorted whole blood, and chains remained unpaired. Notes on the study in general: Reliance on VDJdb matching favored anti-spike CD8 responses; private and CD4 specificities were missed.

Attachment of unique molecular identifiers was made to individual cDNA molecules. Each CDR3 protein gets one entry after TCRdb re-called the 5' RACE reads with MiXCR. The sample includes roughly 29,000 distinct CDR3 sequences, roughly 5.7% of them seen just once. There are 14 residues in the CDR3. Trimming cost V 6 bases and J 5 bases, with 16 bases left between them. The V gene's germline CDR1 is DFQATT and CDR2 SNEGSKA (reference sequence). This chain joins TRBV20-1 and TRBJ1-4; no reliable D call. The specimen sequenced was whole blood. The clonotype comes from an adult who was a healthcare worker with PCR-confirmed SARS-CoV-2 infection or an uninfected control (not recorded which). The CDR3 DNA follows: TGCAGTGCCTCGATCGGACGGTTGAATGAAAAACTGTTTTTT. It specifies CSASIGRLNEKLFF.